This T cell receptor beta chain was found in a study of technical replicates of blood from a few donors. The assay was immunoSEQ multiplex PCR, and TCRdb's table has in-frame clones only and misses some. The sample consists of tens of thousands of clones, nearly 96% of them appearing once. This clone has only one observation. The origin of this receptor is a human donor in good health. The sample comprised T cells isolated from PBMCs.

CDR3 sequence: CASSPPGQGENIQYF. The CDR3 DNA reads TGTGCCAGCTCACCACCGGGACAAGGGGAAAACATTCAGTACTTC. The chain employs TRBV18 and TRBJ2-4, with D possibly TRBD1 on 6 matching bases. The germline V and J ends were trimmed by 0 bases and 5 bases, with 11 bases remaining between them. In germline, CDR1 is KGHSH, CDR2 LQKENI. CDR3 length: 15 amino acids.